This T cell receptor (beta chain) was obtained from a study of cytomegalovirus exposure and HLA in healthy donors. Study-wide results and caveats: According to the study, some 160 TCR beta chains were cytomegalovirus-associated.

Note on this clone: Its antigen is still unknown.

Primers included in the PCR were 60 Vbeta and 13 Jbeta primers. Produced via immunoSEQ multiplex PCR; TCRdb's table is partial and in-frame only. The sample contains more than 90,000 clones, 80% to 85% of which appear only once. CDR3 length: 15 residues. Trimming removed 7 bases from V and 7 bases from J; junction bases left unmatched: 12. Germline V gene data show CDR1 as MDHEN and CDR2 as SYDVKM. The sequence derives from a woman in her 70s in good health and CMV-seropositive. The chain is built from TRBV28 and TRBJ2-7; the match to TRBD1 covers 11 bases. Sequencing input: PBMCs. The CDR3 spells CASTDGQGAVREQYF. The CDR3 region has the DNA TGTGCCAGCACGGATGGACAGGGGGCTGTGAGGGAGCAGTACTTC.